This entry concerns a single T cell receptor beta chain. What it recognizes is unknown. The entry originates in a study of shared clonotypes between healthy human individuals. Regarding the study as a whole: Larger estimated richness was generally recorded for naive subsets relative to memory subsets.

Researchers partitioned CD4+ cells into CD45RA+ naive and CD45RA-negative memory subsets. This CDR3 region has 15 residues. Trimming took off 6 bases at V and 1 base at J, with 15 bases between the two ends. Germline assignment: CDR1 MNHEY and CDR2 SMNVEV (reference sequence). This table comes from immunoSEQ multiplex PCR, and its TCRdb copy is limited to in-frame clones, with some not included. This repertoire shows a few million clones, roughly 90% found once; its top ten account for 0.37%. V is TRBV27 and J is TRBJ1-1; D uncertain. Sequenced input: naive CD4+ T cells from PBMCs. Subset of the sample: CD45RA+ positively selected. The TCR originated in a man between 18 and 29 years old in good health. Some clones in this sample may be carry-over from other donors' samples. CDR3 sequence reads: CASRTQSLGNTEAFF. The CDR3 bases are TGTGCCAGCAGAACTCAGTCCTTGGGGAACACTGAAGCTTTCTTT.